The rows below give T cell receptor beta chains drawn from one sample of a study of shared clonotypes between healthy human individuals. Data came from immunoSEQ multiplex PCR; TCRdb stores just in-frame clones and leaves some out. Of 800,000 to 950,000 clones listed, roughly 96% are singletons. Sequencing was performed on naive CD8+ T cells sorted from blood. The receptors were sampled from a man aged 25 to 45 in good health. Both conserved end residues are part of each CDR3.

TRBV7-9	TRBJ2-2	CALSGTGNTGELFF
TRBV2	TRBJ2-7	CASSDYLYEQYF
TRBV27	TRBJ2-1	CASSYSSYNEQFF
TRBV7-9	TRBJ2-1	CASSSVPGVQGVEQFF
TRBV19	TRBJ2-7	CASSIDLGSYEQYF
TRBV6-5	TRBJ1-1	CASYRGTEAFF
TRBV27	TRBJ2-7	CASSLNPTFTQGNEQYF
TRBV9	TRBJ2-3	CASSDSLSSTDTQYF
TRBV28	TRBJ2-7	CASSGVGPYEQYF
TRBV21-1	TRBJ2-1	CASSKVGCGSSWNEQFF
TRBV27	TRBJ2-7	CASSEQGPSWEQYF
TRBV19	TRBJ2-1	CASSIEALSSYNEQFF
TRBV28	TRBJ1-2	CASSLGRGYGYTF
TRBV27	TRBJ2-7	CASSLSSGRLYEQYF
TRBV7-9	TRBJ1-2	CASSWVGQGITF
TRBV27	TRBJ2-7	CASSGDRDPYEQYF
TRBV28	TRBJ2-2	CASSLALAGGLGELFF
TRBV4-1	TRBJ2-1	CASSQAEVSSYNEQFF
TRBV6-1	TRBJ2-7	CASSEGFGTGGYEQYF
TRBV7-9	TRBJ1-2	CASSLRTGRDYGYTF
TRBV9	TRBJ2-6	CASSVDFMASGANVLTF
TRBV5-5	TRBJ2-7	CASSFGRTYEQYF
TRBV14	TRBJ2-5	CASSQEPGGWETQYF
TRBV13	TRBJ2-1	CASTLKERLYNEQFF
TRBV11-3	TRBJ2-1	CASSPSDRVRLEEQFF
TRBV28	TRBJ1-5	CASTPRQSLNQPQHF
TRBV5-4	TRBJ2-2	CASSFSSGGTGELFF
TRBV6-5	TRBJ2-5	CASGRTRETQYF
TRBV30	TRBJ1-4	CAWSRVTLNEKLFF
TRBV27	TRBJ2-7	CASTSAQTGTSYHYEQYF
TRBV2	TRBJ2-3	CASSGEGRSSIDTQYF
TRBV5-4	TRBJ2-7	CASSTTAGTSSYEQYF